A single sample is the source of the 10 T cell receptor beta chains below, sequenced in a study of CXCR3-negative and CXCR3-positive naive CD8 T cells. These receptors have no known antigen. UMI labels and 5' RACE were used to prepare the TRB cDNA libraries. TCRdb reanalyzed the 5' RACE reads, giving one entry per CDR3 protein sequence and no DNA. The sample spans over 95,000 distinct CDR3 sequences; the ten largest clones claim less than 0.4%. Study conclusions and caveats: Researchers report that CXCR3-positive naive cells carry more hydrophobic TRB CDR3s than CXCR3-negative naive cells.

The sequenced sample consisted of naive CXCR3+ CD8+ T cells from blood. Subset described: CD45RO-CCR7+CD27+CD95- naive CD8+ T cells expressing CXCR3 (TNR3+). These receptors were taken from a human donor in good health. Some clones in this sample may be carry-over from other donors' samples.

The J gene is TRBJ2-1, the V gene TRBV28; TCRdb lists TRBD1, though no DNA is available to test this call. The CDR3 loop spans 13 amino acids. Germline loops: CDR1 MDHEN, CDR2 SYDVKM. The CDR3 region is CASSQPGDNEQFF.

This chain joins TRBV23-1 and TRBJ2-7; TCRdb picks TRBD2, but there is no DNA to check that call. TRBV23-1 is noted as an ORF with a role that remains uncertain. CDR3 size: 16 residues. The CDR3 sequence: CASSLFLAGDPYEQYF.

The J gene is TRBJ2-1, the V gene TRBV28; TCRdb's D call, TRBD2, is unchecked because there is no DNA. The CDR3 runs to 14 residues. Germline lookup yields CDR1 MDHEN and CDR2 SYDVKM. The chain's CDR3 is CASSSGLVTDEQFF.

V gene TRBV7-6 combines with J gene TRBJ2-7; the D call from TCRdb, TRBD1, cannot be confirmed without DNA. CDR1 is SGHVS and CDR2 is FNYEAQ in the germline V gene. CDR3 size: 14 residues. The CDR3 here is CASSHNDGGGEQYF.

The rearrangement links TRBV29-1 to TRBJ2-2; absent DNA, TCRdb's TRBD2 call cannot be checked. CDR1 is SQVTM and CDR2 is ANQGSEA in the germline V gene. CDR3 length: 13 amino acids. CDR3 sequence: CSGRASNTGELFF.

V gene TRBV4-1 combines with J gene TRBJ2-5; as DNA is missing, the TRBD1 call by TCRdb cannot be tested. From germline, CDR1 is MGHRA and CDR2 YSYEKL. CDR3 size: 15 residues. CDR3 in amino acids: CASSQAWTDQETQYF.

The rearrangement links TRBV29-1 to TRBJ2-1. The CDR3 sequence is 14 residues long. CDR1 and CDR2 from the germline V gene are SQVTM and ANQGSEA. CDR3 loop: CSVGGKSSYNEQFF.

The chain is built from TRBV13 and TRBJ2-7; TCRdb proposes TRBD2, but this gene call is untestable without DNA. In germline, CDR1 is PRHDT, CDR2 FYEKMQ (reference sequence). CDR3 length equals 16 residues. CDR3: CASSVGTSGGPYEQYF.

This chain connects TRBV12-3 or TRBV12-4 to TRBJ1-1; TCRdb calls TRBD1, which cannot be checked without DNA. The CDR3 length is 11 residues. The CDR3 sequence is CASSLGGGAFF.

V gene TRBV4-3 combines with J gene TRBJ1-1. From germline, CDR1 is LGHNA and CDR2 YSLEER. The CDR3 is 16 residues long. CDR3 loop: CASSQDLGGLNTEAFF.